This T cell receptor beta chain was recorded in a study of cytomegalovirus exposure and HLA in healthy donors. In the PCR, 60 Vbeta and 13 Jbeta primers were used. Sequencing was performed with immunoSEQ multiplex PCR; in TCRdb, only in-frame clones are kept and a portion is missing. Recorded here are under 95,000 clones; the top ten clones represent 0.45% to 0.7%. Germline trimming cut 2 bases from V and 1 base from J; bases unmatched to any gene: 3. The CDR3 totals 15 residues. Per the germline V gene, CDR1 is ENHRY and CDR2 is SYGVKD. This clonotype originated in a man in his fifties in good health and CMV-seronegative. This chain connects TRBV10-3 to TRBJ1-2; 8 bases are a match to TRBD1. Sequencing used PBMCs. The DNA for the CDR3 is TGTGCCATCAGTGAGGGGACAGGAGTTAACTATGGCTACACCTTC. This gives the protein CAISEGTGVNYGYTF.